This entry describes one TCR beta chain. This record comes from a study of CD8+ T cells in alopecia areata. RNA was extracted and reverse transcribed into cDNA as the sequencing template. Here immunoSEQ multiplex PCR was the method, and the copy in TCRdb shows in-frame clones only, minus some. This sample has about 220,000 clones, with 50% to 70% found just once. Treatment: oral pan-JAK inhibitor, 5-10 mg twice daily. The CDR3 totals 16 residues. CDR1 and CDR2 from the germline V gene are GTSNPN and SVGIG (reference sequence). Trimming left V 2 bases short and J 2 bases short, with 16 bases between. The material sequenced was CD4+ T cells sorted from blood, taken at week 4, from a patient treated with tofacitinib. The chain employs TRBV30 and TRBJ1-5; the D is unclear. This receptor was identified in a human donor with alopecia areata. The CDR3 DNA reads TGTGCCTGGAGTTCCGGTCCGGGATTGGGCAATCAGCCCCAGCATTTT. Its translation: CAWSSGPGLGNQPQHF.